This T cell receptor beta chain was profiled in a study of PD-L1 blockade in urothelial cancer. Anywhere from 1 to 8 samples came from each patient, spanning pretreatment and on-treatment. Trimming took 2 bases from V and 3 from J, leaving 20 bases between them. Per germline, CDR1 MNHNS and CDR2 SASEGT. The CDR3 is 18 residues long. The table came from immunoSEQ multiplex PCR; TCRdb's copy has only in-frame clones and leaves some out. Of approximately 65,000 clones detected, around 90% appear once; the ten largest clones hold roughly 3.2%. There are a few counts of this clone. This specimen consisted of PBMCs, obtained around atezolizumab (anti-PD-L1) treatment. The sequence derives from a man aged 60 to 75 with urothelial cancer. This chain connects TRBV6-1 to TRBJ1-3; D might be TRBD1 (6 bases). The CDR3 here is CASSETMPSGGLGNTIYF. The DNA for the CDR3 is TGTGCCAGCAGTGAAACTATGCCTAGTGGGGGCCTTGGAAACACCATATATTTT.